The T cell receptor beta chain described here comes from a study of T-cell reconstitution after alpha-beta-depleted transplantation in children. Study-wide findings and caveats: When one year had passed after transplant, most T-cell counts and diversity came from newly produced T cells.

The TCRbeta library incorporated unique molecular identifiers. MiXCR was run by TCRdb on the PCR reads, yielding one entry per CDR3 protein. Of some 290,000 distinct CDR3 sequences detected, 20% to 30% appear once; the ten largest clones hold around 9.9%. The table lists this clonotype with a few counts. The antigen remains unidentified. The sequencing here drew on PBMCs, mostly from graft donor cells, taken 180 days after TCRalphabeta/CD19-depleted stem cell transplant. The sequence was obtained from a male patient under 18 who had a stem cell transplant for acute lymphoblastic leukemia, so the T cells may come from the graft donor.

The CDR3, as DNA: TGTGCCAGCAGCATTCTCAGGGGCTTGTATGGCTACACCTTC. Its protein product is CASSILRGLYGYTF. V and J are TRBV7-2 and TRBJ1-2; D may be TRBD1 (6 bases). The germline V and J ends were trimmed by 5 bases and 5 bases, with 15 bases remaining between them. Germline CDR1 and CDR2: SGHTA and FQGNSA. The CDR3 has 14 amino acids.